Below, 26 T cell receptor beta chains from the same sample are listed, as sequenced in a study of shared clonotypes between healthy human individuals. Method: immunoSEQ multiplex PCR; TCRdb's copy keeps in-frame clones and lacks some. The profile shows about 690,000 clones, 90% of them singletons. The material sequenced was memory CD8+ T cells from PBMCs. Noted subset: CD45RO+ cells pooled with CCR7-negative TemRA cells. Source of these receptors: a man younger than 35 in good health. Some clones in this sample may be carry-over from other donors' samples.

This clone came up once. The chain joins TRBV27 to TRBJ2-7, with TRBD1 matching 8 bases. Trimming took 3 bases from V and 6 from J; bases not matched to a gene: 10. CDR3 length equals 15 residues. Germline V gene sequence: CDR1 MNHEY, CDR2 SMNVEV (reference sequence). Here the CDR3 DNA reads TGTGCCAGCAGTTTGTCGAGGACAGGGTCGAGCGAGCAGTACTTC. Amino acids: CASSLSRTGSSEQYF.

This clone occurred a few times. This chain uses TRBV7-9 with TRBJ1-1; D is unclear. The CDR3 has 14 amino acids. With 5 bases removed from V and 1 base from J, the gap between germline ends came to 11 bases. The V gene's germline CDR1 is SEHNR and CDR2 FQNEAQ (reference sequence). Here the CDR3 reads CASSPILRNTEAFF. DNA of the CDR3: TGTGCCAGCAGCCCCATTCTACGGAACACTGAAGCTTTCTTT.

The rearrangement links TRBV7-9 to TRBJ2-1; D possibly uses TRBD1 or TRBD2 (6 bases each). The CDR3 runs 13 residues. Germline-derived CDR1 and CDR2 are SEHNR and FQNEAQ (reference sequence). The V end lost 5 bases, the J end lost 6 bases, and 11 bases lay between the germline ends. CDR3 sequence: CASSQGGFNEQFF. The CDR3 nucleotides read TGTGCCAGCAGCCAAGGGGGGTTCAATGAGCAGTTCTTC.

CDR3 nucleotide sequence: TGTGCCAGCAGCGCGGGTTTCGACGCCGGCTACACCTTC. Translating it yields CASSAGFDAGYTF. The chain joins TRBV11-2 to TRBJ1-2; D is ambiguous. This CDR3 is built from 13 residues. In germline, CDR1 is SGHAT, CDR2 FQNNGV. The V end lost 5 bases, the J end lost 8 bases, and 15 bases lay between the germline ends.

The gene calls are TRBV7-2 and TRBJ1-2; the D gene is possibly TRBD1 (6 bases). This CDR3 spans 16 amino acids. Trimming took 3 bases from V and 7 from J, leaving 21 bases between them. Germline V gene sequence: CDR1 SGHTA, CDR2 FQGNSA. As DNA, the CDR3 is TGTGCCAGCAGCTTTGGCCAAGAGGGGGGGTTGTTTGGCTACACCTTC. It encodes CASSFGQEGGLFGYTF. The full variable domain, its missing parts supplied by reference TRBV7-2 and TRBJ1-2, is GAGVSQSPSNKVTEKGKDVELRCDPISGHTALYWYRQSLGQGLEFLIYFQGNSAPDKSGLPSDRFSAERTGGSVSTLTIQRTQQEDSAVYLCASSFGQEGGLFGYTFGSGTRLTVV.

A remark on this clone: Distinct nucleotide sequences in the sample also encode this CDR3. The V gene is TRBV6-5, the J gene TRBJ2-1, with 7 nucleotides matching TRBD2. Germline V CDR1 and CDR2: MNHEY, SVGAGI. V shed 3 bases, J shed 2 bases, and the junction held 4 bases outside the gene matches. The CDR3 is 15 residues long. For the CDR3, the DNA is TGTGCCAGCAGTTATTTGGCGGGAGCCTACAATGAGCAGTTCTTC. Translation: CASSYLAGAYNEQFF.

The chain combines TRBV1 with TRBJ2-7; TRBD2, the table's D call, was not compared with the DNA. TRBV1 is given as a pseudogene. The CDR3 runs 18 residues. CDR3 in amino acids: CTSSQDPNFSGTSYEQYF. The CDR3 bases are TGCACCAGCAGCCAAGATCCCAACTTTAGCGGCACCTCCTACGAGCAGTACTTC.

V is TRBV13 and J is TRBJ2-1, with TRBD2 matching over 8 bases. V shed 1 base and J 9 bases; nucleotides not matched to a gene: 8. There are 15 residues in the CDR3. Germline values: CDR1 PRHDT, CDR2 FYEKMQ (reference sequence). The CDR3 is CASSLEASGPREQFF. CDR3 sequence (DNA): TGTGCCAGCAGCTTAGAGGCTAGCGGGCCCCGTGAGCAGTTCTTC. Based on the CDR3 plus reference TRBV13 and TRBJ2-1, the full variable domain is AAGVIQSPRHLIKEKRETATLKCYPIPRHDTVYWYQQGPGQDPQFLISFYEKMQSDKGSIPDRFSAQQFSDYHSELNMSSLELGDSALYFCASSLEASGPREQFFGPGTRLTVL.

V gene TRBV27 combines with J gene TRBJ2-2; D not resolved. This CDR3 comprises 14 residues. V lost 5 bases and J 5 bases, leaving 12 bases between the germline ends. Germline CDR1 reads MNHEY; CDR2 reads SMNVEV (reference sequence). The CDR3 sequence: CASSTHAQTGELFF. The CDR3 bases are TGTGCCAGCAGTACTCACGCGCAAACCGGGGAGCTGTTTTTT.

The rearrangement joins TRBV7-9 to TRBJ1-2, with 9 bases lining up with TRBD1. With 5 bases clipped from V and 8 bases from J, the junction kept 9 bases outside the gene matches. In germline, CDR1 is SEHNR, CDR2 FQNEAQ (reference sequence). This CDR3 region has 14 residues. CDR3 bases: TGTGCCAGCAGCCTGGGACAGGGAACACGAGGCTACACCTTC. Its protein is CASSLGQGTRGYTF.

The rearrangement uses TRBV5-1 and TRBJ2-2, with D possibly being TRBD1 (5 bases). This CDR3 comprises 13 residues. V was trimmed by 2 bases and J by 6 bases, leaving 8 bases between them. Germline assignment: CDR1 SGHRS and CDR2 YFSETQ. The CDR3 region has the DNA TGCGCCAGCAGCTTTACAGGCTCCGGGGAGCTGTTTTTT. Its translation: CASSFTGSGELFF.

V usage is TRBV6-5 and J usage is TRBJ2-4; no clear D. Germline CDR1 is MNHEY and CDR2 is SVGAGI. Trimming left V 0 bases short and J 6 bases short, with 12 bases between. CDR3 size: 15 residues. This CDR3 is CASSYSNRVINIQYF. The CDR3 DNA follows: TGTGCCAGCAGTTACTCGAATCGGGTAATAAACATTCAGTACTTC.

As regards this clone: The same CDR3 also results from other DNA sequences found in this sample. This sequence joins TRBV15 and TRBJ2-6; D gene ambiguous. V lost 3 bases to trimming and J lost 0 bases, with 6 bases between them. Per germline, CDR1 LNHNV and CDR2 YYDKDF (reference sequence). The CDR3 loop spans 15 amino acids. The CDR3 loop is CATSSRGSGANVLTF. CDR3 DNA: TGTGCCACCAGCAGCCGAGGCTCTGGGGCCAACGTCCTGACTTTC.

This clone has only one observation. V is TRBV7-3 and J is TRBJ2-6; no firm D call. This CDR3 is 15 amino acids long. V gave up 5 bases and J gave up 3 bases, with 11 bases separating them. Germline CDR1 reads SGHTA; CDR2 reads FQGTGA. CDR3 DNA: TGTGCCAGCAGCCGTGGGGTTTATGGGGCCAACGTCCTGACTTTC. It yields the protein CASSRGVYGANVLTF.

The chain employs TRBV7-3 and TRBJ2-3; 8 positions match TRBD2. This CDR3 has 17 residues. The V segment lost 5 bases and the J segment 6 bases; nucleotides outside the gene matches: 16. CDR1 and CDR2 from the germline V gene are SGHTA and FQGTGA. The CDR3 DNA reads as TGTGCCAGCAGCCCCAAGACTAGCGAGTCGCAATCGGATACGCAGTATTTT. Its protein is CASSPKTSESQSDTQYF.

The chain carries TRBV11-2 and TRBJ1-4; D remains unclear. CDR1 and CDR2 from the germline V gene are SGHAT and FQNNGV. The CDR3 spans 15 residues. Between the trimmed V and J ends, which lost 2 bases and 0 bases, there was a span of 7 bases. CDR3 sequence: CASSLTLATNEKLFF. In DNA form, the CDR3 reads TGTGCCAGCAGCTTAACGCTAGCAACTAATGAAAAACTGTTTTTT.

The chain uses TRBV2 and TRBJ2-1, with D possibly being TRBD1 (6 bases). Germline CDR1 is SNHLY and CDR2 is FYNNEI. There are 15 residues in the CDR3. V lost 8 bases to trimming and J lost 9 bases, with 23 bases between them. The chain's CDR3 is CASQGRQDQMGEQFF. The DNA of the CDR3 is TGTGCCAGCCAAGGGCGACAGGACCAGATGGGTGAGCAGTTCTTC.

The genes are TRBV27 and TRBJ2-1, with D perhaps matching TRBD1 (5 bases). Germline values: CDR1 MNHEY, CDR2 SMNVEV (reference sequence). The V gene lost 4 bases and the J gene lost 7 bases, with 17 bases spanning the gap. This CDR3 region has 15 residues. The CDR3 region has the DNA TGTGCCAGCAGTTCTCACCGACAGCGACCTAATGAGCAGTTCTTC. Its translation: CASSSHRQRPNEQFF.

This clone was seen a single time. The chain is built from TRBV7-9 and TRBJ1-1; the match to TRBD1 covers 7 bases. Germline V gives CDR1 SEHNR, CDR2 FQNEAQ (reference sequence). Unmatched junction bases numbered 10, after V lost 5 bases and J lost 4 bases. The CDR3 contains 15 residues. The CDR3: CASSIRRQGGTEAFF. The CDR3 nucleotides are TGTGCCAGCAGCATAAGAAGACAGGGAGGCACTGAAGCTTTCTTT.

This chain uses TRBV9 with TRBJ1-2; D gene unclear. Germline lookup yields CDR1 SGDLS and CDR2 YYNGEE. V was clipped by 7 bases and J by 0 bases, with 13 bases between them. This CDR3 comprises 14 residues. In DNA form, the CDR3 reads TGTGCCAGCTCCACAAATTTAGCTAACTATGGCTACACCTTC. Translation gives CASSTNLANYGYTF. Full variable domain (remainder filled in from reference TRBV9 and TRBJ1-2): DSGVTQTPKHLITATGQRVTLRCSPRSGDLSVYWYQQSLDQGLQFLIQYYNGEERAKGNILERFSAQQFPDLHSELNLSSLELGDSALYFCASSTNLANYGYTFGSGTRLTVV.

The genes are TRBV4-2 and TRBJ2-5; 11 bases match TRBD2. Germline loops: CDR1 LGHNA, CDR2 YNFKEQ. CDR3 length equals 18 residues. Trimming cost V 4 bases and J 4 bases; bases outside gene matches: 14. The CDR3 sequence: CASSPGWGLAEKGETQYF. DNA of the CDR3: TGTGCCAGCAGCCCTGGATGGGGACTAGCGGAGAAAGGAGAGACCCAGTACTTC.

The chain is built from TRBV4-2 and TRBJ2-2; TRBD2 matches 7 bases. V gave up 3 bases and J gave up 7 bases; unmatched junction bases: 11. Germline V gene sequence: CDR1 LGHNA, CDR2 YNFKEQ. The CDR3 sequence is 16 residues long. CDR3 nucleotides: TGTGCCAGCAGCCAGGCCGAGACTAGCTGGGGCGGGGAGCTGTTTTTT. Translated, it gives CASSQAETSWGGELFF.

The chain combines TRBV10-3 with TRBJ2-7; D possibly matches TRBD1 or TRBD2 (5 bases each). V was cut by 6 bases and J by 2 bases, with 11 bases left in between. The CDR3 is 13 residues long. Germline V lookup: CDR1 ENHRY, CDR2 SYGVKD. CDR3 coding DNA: TGTGCCATCAGCCTCCTGGGGGCCTACGAGCAGTACTTC. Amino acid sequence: CAISLLGAYEQYF.

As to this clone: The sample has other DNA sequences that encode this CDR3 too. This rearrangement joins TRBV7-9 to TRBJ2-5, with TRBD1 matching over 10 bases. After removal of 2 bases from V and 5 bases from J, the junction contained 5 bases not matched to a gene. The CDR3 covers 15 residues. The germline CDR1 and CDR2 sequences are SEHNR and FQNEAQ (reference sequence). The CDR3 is CASSLRQGARETQYF. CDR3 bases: TGTGCCAGCAGCTTACGACAGGGGGCCCGGGAGACCCAGTACTTC.

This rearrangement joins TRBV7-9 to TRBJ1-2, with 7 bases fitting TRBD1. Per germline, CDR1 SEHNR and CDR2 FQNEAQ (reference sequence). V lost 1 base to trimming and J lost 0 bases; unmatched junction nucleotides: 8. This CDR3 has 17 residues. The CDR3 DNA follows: TGTGCCAGCAGCTTAGAGGGACAGAGGACCCCTAACTATGGCTACACCTTC. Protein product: CASSLEGQRTPNYGYTF.

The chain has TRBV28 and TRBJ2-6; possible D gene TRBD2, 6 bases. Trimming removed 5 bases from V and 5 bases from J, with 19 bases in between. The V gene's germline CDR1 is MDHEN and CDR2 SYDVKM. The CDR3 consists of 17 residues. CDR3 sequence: CASSTSRGRFWANVLTF. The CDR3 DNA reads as TGTGCCAGCAGTACGTCCCGGGGGAGATTCTGGGCCAACGTCCTGACTTTC.